Listed below are T cell receptor beta chains from one sample, sequenced in a study of T cells in Graves' hyperthyroidism and ophthalmopathy. One entry per CDR3 protein, called by TCRdb with MiXCR from the multiplex PCR reads. The sample contains roughly 500,000 distinct CDR3 sequences, approximately 49% of which appear only once. The sample consisted of peripheral blood or thyroid tissue (not recorded which). These receptors all come from an adult woman with Graves' disease, either hyperthyroidism or ophthalmopathy (not recorded which). Both conserved end residues are part of each CDR3. Fields, in order: clone size, D gene, J gene, V gene, CDR3 DNA, CDR3 protein. A D gene is named only where the DNA matches it firmly. Rows may omit the clone size; those that give it use once, few, many or a size class.

clone_size: -; d_call: TRBD1; j_call: TRBJ2-5; v_call: TRBV6-1; cdr3_nt: TGTGCCAGCAGTGAAGAACCGACAGGGTTGCAAGAGACCCAGTACTTC; cdr3_aa: CASSEEPTGLQETQYF
clone_size: few; d_call: -; j_call: TRBJ1-2; v_call: TRBV6-5; cdr3_nt: TGTGCCACCCAACGGGGACCAACCTATGGCTACACCTTC; cdr3_aa: CATQRGPTYGYTF
clone_size: -; d_call: -; j_call: TRBJ1-1; v_call: TRBV4-3; cdr3_nt: TGCGCCAGCAGCCGTATCAGAGGGTTCTTT; cdr3_aa: CASSRIRGFF
clone_size: many; d_call: -; j_call: TRBJ2-7; v_call: TRBV9; cdr3_nt: TGTGCCAGCAGGAGGTCGGGACCGCCTCGATACGAGCAGTACTTC; cdr3_aa: CASRRSGPPRYEQYF
clone_size: -; d_call: -; j_call: TRBJ2-5; v_call: TRBV24-1; cdr3_nt: TGTGCCACCAGTGAAGGATACAGGGGAGGTATGGAGACCCAGTACTTC; cdr3_aa: CATSEGYRGGMETQYF
clone_size: many; d_call: TRBD1; j_call: TRBJ2-5; v_call: TRBV12-5; cdr3_nt: TGTGCTAGTGGTTTGGCCGGGACAGGGAGATGGGAGACCCAGTACTTC; cdr3_aa: CASGLAGTGRWETQYF
clone_size: many; d_call: -; j_call: TRBJ1-3; v_call: TRBV5-1; cdr3_nt: TGCGCCAGCAGTCCCGGGTCAGCGGCCTCTGGAAACACCATATATTTT; cdr3_aa: CASSPGSAASGNTIYF
clone_size: -; d_call: -; j_call: TRBJ2-6; v_call: TRBV7-2; cdr3_nt: TGTGCCAGCAGCTCATCGACTAGTTCTGGGGCCAACGTCCTGACTTTC; cdr3_aa: CASSSSTSSGANVLTF
clone_size: -; d_call: -; j_call: TRBJ1-2; v_call: TRBV9; cdr3_nt: TGTGCCAGCAGCGTAAACCCCTCTCCGGTCCTCGGCTACACCTTC; cdr3_aa: CASSVNPSPVLGYTF
clone_size: many; d_call: -; j_call: TRBJ2-2; v_call: TRBV25-1; cdr3_nt: TGTGCCAGCAGTGAATGGTCTGGGAACACCGGGGAGCTGTTTTTT; cdr3_aa: CASSEWSGNTGELFF
clone_size: many; d_call: -; j_call: TRBJ1-1; v_call: TRBV29-1; cdr3_nt: TGCAGCTTTGGGGAAAACACTGAAGCTTTCTTT; cdr3_aa: CSFGENTEAFF
clone_size: many; d_call: -; j_call: TRBJ2-7; v_call: TRBV5-1; cdr3_nt: TGCGCCAGCAGGGCAGACGGGGGAAGGGTCGGGGGCGAGCAGTACTTC; cdr3_aa: CASRADGGRVGGEQYF
clone_size: -; d_call: -; j_call: TRBJ2-6; v_call: TRBV7-9; cdr3_nt: TGTGCCAGCAGTCAACGGGTTCTCTCTGGGGCCAACGTCCTGACTTTC; cdr3_aa: CASSQRVLSGANVLTF
clone_size: many; d_call: TRBD1; j_call: TRBJ1-5; v_call: TRBV19; cdr3_nt: TGTGCCAGTAGTCCCGGGACAGGGAGTCAGCCCCAGCATTTT; cdr3_aa: CASSPGTGSQPQHF
clone_size: -; d_call: -; j_call: TRBJ1-2; v_call: TRBV10-3; cdr3_nt: -; cdr3_aa: CAARRNYGCTF
clone_size: -; d_call: -; j_call: TRBJ1-5; v_call: TRBV12-3/TRBV12-4; cdr3_nt: TGTGCCAGCAGCTCCGTGCAAGGTCAGCCCCAGCATTTT; cdr3_aa: CASSSVQGQPQHF
clone_size: -; d_call: -; j_call: TRBJ1-2; v_call: TRBV5-1; cdr3_nt: TGCGCCAGCAGCTTGTCGCCCGGCCTCGGCTACACCTTC; cdr3_aa: CASSLSPGLGYTF
clone_size: -; d_call: -; j_call: TRBJ2-7; v_call: TRBV6-2/TRBV6-3; cdr3_nt: TGTGCCAGCAGTTACTTTTTTGAGCAGTACTTC; cdr3_aa: CASSYFFEQYF
clone_size: -; d_call: TRBD1; j_call: TRBJ1-5; v_call: TRBV15; cdr3_nt: TGTGCCACCAGCAGAGAGGACAGGGGGCTGGGGCAGCCCCAGCATTTT; cdr3_aa: CATSREDRGLGQPQHF
clone_size: few; d_call: -; j_call: TRBJ1-5; v_call: TRBV11-2; cdr3_nt: TGTGCCAGCAGCTTAGGGGAGCGGCAGCCCCAGCATTTT; cdr3_aa: CASSLGERQPQHF